This TCR beta chain was identified during a study of shared clonotypes between healthy human individuals. The CDR3 covers 14 residues. CDR1 is MNHEY, CDR2 SMNVEV, per germline (reference sequence). The trim removed 4 bases at V and 5 bases at J, leaving 6 bases unmatched. This table comes from immunoSEQ multiplex PCR, and its TCRdb copy is limited to in-frame clones, with some not included. Of about 610,000 clones in the sample, about 96% are singletons; the top ten hold roughly 0.05%. The sample comprised naive CD4+ T cells sorted from blood. Subset reported: CD45RA+ positively selected. This TCR was recovered from a woman aged 30 to 39 in good health. The V gene is TRBV27, the J gene TRBJ1-1; 8 bases agree with TRBD1. The CDR3 sequence is CASSWGQVGTEAFF. The CDR3 DNA reads as TGTGCCAGCAGTTGGGGACAGGTCGGGACTGAAGCTTTCTTT.